This TCR beta chain stems from a study of blood T cell repertoires in COVID-19. Study-wide context: T cells, B-cell-depleted T cells, or PBMCs provided the cDNA or gDNA that served as material.

Across under 25 US areas, participants ranged in age from about 18 to 90 years. Germline CDR1 reads ENHRY; CDR2 reads SYGVKD. V dropped 10 bases and J dropped 4; count of bases not matched to a gene: 10. The CDR3 is 14 residues long. The protocol was immunoSEQ multiplex PCR, while the TCRdb copy is restricted to in-frame clones and leaves out a portion. The table shows about 330,000 clones, with 85% to 90% occurring only once. This clone was detected a few times. The V call is TRBV10-3, the J call TRBJ1-2; 9 positions match TRBD1. The sequenced material came from PBMCs or T cells enriched from blood (not recorded which). This clonotype was obtained from a woman between 18 and 30 years old who had recovered from COVID-19. In DNA form, the CDR3 reads TGTGCCACGCGCCGTGGGACAGGGCCCTATGGCTACACCTTC. Its protein product is CATRRGTGPYGYTF.